This passage covers 30 T cell receptor beta chains from one sample sequenced in a study of cytomegalovirus exposure and HLA in healthy donors. Use of 60 Vbeta and 13 Jbeta primers characterized the PCR. Only in-frame clones appear in the TCRdb table, and some are missing; sequencing was by immunoSEQ multiplex PCR. Found here are approximately 130,000 clones, 81% of them singletons; the top ten hold about 2%. The specimen sequenced was PBMCs. The receptors originated from a woman between 40 and 50 years old in good health and CMV-seronegative.

This clone appeared a few times. This chain links TRBV28 with TRBJ1-1, with 8 bases identical to TRBD1. CDR1 is MDHEN, CDR2 SYDVKM, per germline. The junction had 6 bases not matched to a gene; V was cut back by 9 bases and J by 3 bases. The CDR3 runs 13 residues. In DNA form, the CDR3 reads TGTGCCAGTAGGACAGGGTGGTACACTGAAGCTTTCTTT. This sequence encodes CASRTGWYTEAFF. Full variable domain (missing parts from reference TRBV28 and TRBJ1-1): DVKVTQSSRYLVKRTGEKVFLECVQDMDHENMFWYRQDPGLGLRLIYFSYDVKMKEKGDIPEGYSVSREKKERFSLILESASTNQTSMYLCASRTGWYTEAFFGQGTRLTVV.

The gene calls are TRBV7-6 and TRBJ2-1, with D perhaps matching TRBD2 (5 bases). The CDR3 spans 17 residues. Trimming shortened V by 1 base and J by 4 bases, and 17 bases separated the two germline ends. From germline, CDR1 is SGHVS and CDR2 FNYEAQ. The chain's CDR3 is CASSLGSSQHKYNEQFF. CDR3 DNA sequence: TGTGCCAGCAGCTTAGGGTCTAGCCAACACAAATACAATGAGCAGTTCTTC.

The chain has TRBV10-3 and TRBJ2-7; D is uncertain. V lost 0 bases and J lost 6, with 6 bases in between. The CDR3 spans 12 residues. Germline CDR1 is ENHRY and CDR2 is SYGVKD. Here the CDR3 DNA reads TGTGCCATCAGTGAGTCGAGCCGCGAGCAGTACTTC. This translates into CAISESSREQYF.

The V and J genes are TRBV10-1 and TRBJ2-1, with 7 bases that match TRBD2. The CDR3 consists of 15 residues. The V gene's germline CDR1 is WNHNN and CDR2 SYGVQD (reference sequence). V shed 3 bases, J shed 8 bases, and the junction held 10 bases outside the gene matches. The CDR3 DNA is TGCGCCAGCAGTGAACTCCGCGGGAGTACGTATGAGCAGTTCTTC. Its protein is CASSELRGSTYEQFF.

The V call is TRBV10-3, the J call TRBJ1-1; 7 nucleotides agree with TRBD1. The V segment lost 4 bases and the J segment 0 bases; nucleotides outside the gene matches: 2. This CDR3 is 14 amino acids long. From germline, CDR1 is ENHRY and CDR2 SYGVKD. The CDR3 here is CAISVDRMNTEAFF. The CDR3 DNA reads as TGTGCCATCAGTGTGGACAGGATGAACACTGAAGCTTTCTTT.

The chain links TRBV19 to TRBJ2-1; 10 bases match TRBD2. Germline loops: CDR1 LNHDA, CDR2 SQIVND (reference sequence). The CDR3 length is 21 residues. J gave up 3 bases and V 4 bases, and 21 bases lay outside the gene matches. The CDR3 spells CASSTDPSSGSRRHFYNEQFF. CDR3 coding DNA: TGTGCCAGTAGTACCGACCCATCTAGCGGGAGTAGACGGCACTTCTACAATGAGCAGTTCTTC.

This clone was found a few times. The chain is built from TRBV6-6 and TRBJ2-7; TRBD2 matches at 7 bases. V lost 2 bases, J lost 2 bases, and 3 bases stayed unmatched. The length of the CDR3 is 14 residues. Germline V lookup: CDR1 MNHNY, CDR2 SVGAGI (reference sequence). This chain's CDR3 is CASSYERGAYEQYF. CDR3 in DNA: TGTGCCAGCAGTTACGAGCGGGGCGCCTACGAGCAGTACTTC.

The chain recombines TRBV11-1 with TRBJ2-4; D unclear. CDR3 length: 17 amino acids. Trimming left V 1 base short and J 1 base short, with 14 bases between. Germline CDR1 and CDR2: SGHAT and FQDESV (reference sequence). The CDR3 region is CASSLDGVRSAKNIQYF. CDR3 bases: TGTGCCAGCAGCTTAGACGGTGTTAGATCGGCCAAAAACATTCAGTACTTC.

The rearrangement links TRBV7-9 to TRBJ2-6; D is ambiguous. Germline CDR1 SEHNR, CDR2 FQNEAQ (reference sequence). The CDR3 runs 14 residues. Trimming cost V 8 bases and J 2 bases, with 10 bases left between them. The CDR3 sequence is CASVTRTGANVLTF. The CDR3 DNA reads as TGTGCCAGCGTTACGAGGACTGGGGCCAACGTCCTGACTTTC.

The chain links TRBV28 to TRBJ2-6; TRBD1 matches at 9 bases. The length of the CDR3 is 16 residues. V lost 3 bases to trimming and J lost 9 bases; unmatched junction nucleotides: 9. The V gene's germline CDR1 is MDHEN and CDR2 SYDVKM. The CDR3 DNA reads as TGTGCCAGCAGTTTGGATCGGGACAGGGAAGGCAACGTCCTGACTTTC. Its protein is CASSLDRDREGNVLTF. The full variable domain, rest sourced from reference TRBV28 and TRBJ2-6, is DVKVTQSSRYLVKRTGEKVFLECVQDMDHENMFWYRQDPGLGLRLIYFSYDVKMKEKGDIPEGYSVSREKKERFSLILESASTNQTSMYLCASSLDRDREGNVLTFGAGSRLTVL.

The chain uses TRBV30 and TRBJ1-6; no clear D gene. Germline values: CDR1 GTSNPN, CDR2 SVGIG (reference sequence). CDR3 length: 14 residues. V lost 5 bases to trimming and J lost 11 bases, with 19 bases between them. The CDR3 sequence is CAWGSGEPGAPLHF. The DNA of the CDR3 is TGTGCCTGGGGGAGTGGTGAGCCTGGGGCACCCCTCCACTTT.

This clone appeared once. This chain links TRBV14 with TRBJ2-5; 7 nucleotides line up with TRBD2. CDR3 length equals 16 residues. Germline V gene sequence: CDR1 SGHDN, CDR2 FVKESK. The V and J ends lost 0 bases and 3 bases, in that order; junction bases with no gene match: 7. CDR3 loop: CASSQDGGGKKETQYF. CDR3 bases: TGTGCCAGCAGCCAAGATGGGGGAGGGAAAAAAGAGACCCAGTACTTC. Full variable domain (rest looked up from reference TRBV14 and TRBJ2-5): EAGVTQFPSHSVIEKGQTVTLRCDPISGHDNLYWYRRVMGKEIKFLLHFVKESKQDESGMPNNRFLAERTGGTYSTLKVQPAELEDSGVYFCASSQDGGGKKETQYFGPGTRLLVL.

The chain recombines TRBV5-8 with TRBJ2-7, with 10 bases that match TRBD1. The junction had 16 bases not matched to a gene; V was cut back by 4 bases and J by 6 bases. The CDR3 covers 17 residues. CDR1 and CDR2 (germline): SGHTS, YDEGEE. The CDR3 DNA reads as TGTGCCAGCAGCCGACGCTCTATAGGACAGGGGGGGTTCGAGCAGTACTTC. It yields the protein CASSRRSIGQGGFEQYF.

This clone was found a few times. The chain combines TRBV5-1 with TRBJ1-1; 9 bases map to TRBD1. V was pared by 4 bases and J by 10 bases, with 8 bases of the junction left unmatched. The germline gives CDR1 SGHRS, CDR2 YFSETQ. This CDR3 has 13 amino acids. DNA of the CDR3: TGCGCCAGCAGCGTATGGACAGGGGAGGGAGCTTTCTTT. This gives the protein CASSVWTGEGAFF.

The chain uses TRBV4-2 and TRBJ2-1; D might be TRBD1 (6 bases). Germline values: CDR1 LGHNA, CDR2 YNFKEQ. The V and J ends lost 4 bases and 3 bases respectively, with 10 bases between them. The CDR3 is 14 residues long. For the CDR3, the DNA is TGTGCCAGCAGCCGCCAGGGGAGCTACAATGAGCAGTTCTTC. Translation gives CASSRQGSYNEQFF.

The V and J genes are TRBV9 and TRBJ2-1; TRBD2 might be the D (6 bases). Germline CDR1 is SGDLS and CDR2 is YYNGEE. The V gene lost 4 bases and the J gene lost 8 bases, with 25 bases spanning the gap. CDR3 length: 17 amino acids. The DNA of the CDR3 is TGTGCCAGCAGCTCACCCCGGTGGGTAGCGGCCACGGATGAGCAGTTCTTC. Translation: CASSSPRWVAATDEQFF.

V is TRBV11-3 and J is TRBJ2-5; 8 nucleotides match TRBD1. Germline-derived CDR1 and CDR2 are SGHNT and YENEEA. The CDR3 length is 15 residues. V shed 2 bases and J 4 bases; nucleotides not matched to a gene: 6. Here the CDR3 reads CASSLHGRGRETQYF. DNA for the CDR3: TGTGCCAGCAGCTTACATGGCAGGGGGCGAGAGACCCAGTACTTC.

V usage is TRBV5-1 and J usage is TRBJ2-1; perhaps TRBD1 as D (5 bases). V was trimmed by 1 base and J by 8 bases, leaving 16 bases between them. There are 15 residues in the CDR3. CDR1 SGHRS and CDR2 YFSETQ come from the germline V gene. Here the CDR3 reads CASSLRAGSLDEQFF. The CDR3 bases are TGCGCCAGCAGCTTGCGTGCAGGGTCTCTCGATGAGCAGTTCTTC.

The rearrangement links TRBV6-6 to TRBJ2-5; TRBD2 is a possible D gene (6 bases). There are 15 residues in the CDR3. The V end was cut by 2 bases, the J end by 1 base, with 11 bases between. CDR1 and CDR2 from the germline V gene are MNHNY and SVGAGI (reference sequence). In nucleotides, the CDR3 is TGTGCCAGCAGTTACGAGGCGGGAATCCAAGAGACCCAGTACTTC. This gives the protein CASSYEAGIQETQYF.

This clone was recorded once. The chain joins TRBV27 to TRBJ2-7; 11 nucleotides agree with TRBD2. Germline lookup yields CDR1 MNHEY and CDR2 SMNVEV (reference sequence). The ends lost 6 bases at V and 4 bases at J; junction bases unmatched: 8. The CDR3 extends over 15 amino acids. CDR3 residues: CASSPTSGSFYEQYF. The CDR3 DNA reads TGTGCCAGCAGCCCTACTAGCGGGAGCTTTTACGAGCAGTACTTC.

V and J are TRBV5-1 and TRBJ1-6, with 9 bases aligning to TRBD1. This CDR3 is 15 amino acids long. Germline V lookup: CDR1 SGHRS, CDR2 YFSETQ. J gave up 8 bases and V 2 bases, and 5 bases lay outside the gene matches. DNA of the CDR3: TGCGCCAGCAGCTTCGGGACAGGGTCGGATTCACCCCTCCACTTT. Residues: CASSFGTGSDSPLHF.

J is TRBJ1-1 and V is TRBV7-9; TRBD1 agrees at 10 bases. V gave up 5 bases and J gave up 3 bases; unmatched junction bases: 6. Germline CDR1 SEHNR, CDR2 FQNEAQ (reference sequence). The CDR3 spans 15 residues. CDR3 protein: CASSSRDRGHTEAFF. CDR3 DNA: TGTGCCAGCAGCAGCCGGGACAGGGGCCACACTGAAGCTTTCTTT. The entire variable domain, with the rest obtained from reference TRBV7-9 and TRBJ1-1, is as follows: DTGVSQNPRHKITKRGQNVTFRCDPISEHNRLYWYRQTLGQGPEFLTYFQNEAQLEKSRLLSDRFSAERPKGSFSTLEIQRTEQGDSAMYLCASSSRDRGHTEAFFGQGTRLTVV.

J is TRBJ2-7 and V is TRBV19; 8 nucleotides agree with TRBD2. Germline CDR1 reads LNHDA; CDR2 reads SQIVND (reference sequence). Trimming cost V 3 bases and J 6 bases; bases outside gene matches: 10. There are 15 residues in the CDR3. The CDR3: CASSIGLAGRGEQYF. The CDR3 DNA follows: TGTGCCAGTAGTATCGGGTTAGCGGGACGGGGCGAGCAGTACTTC.

This clone showed up just a few times. The chain joins TRBV5-6 to TRBJ1-6; D may be TRBD1 (6 bases). CDR3 length: 16 residues. Germline loops: CDR1 SGHDT, CDR2 YYEEEE. With 7 bases removed from V and 9 bases from J, the gap between germline ends came to 23 bases. Here the CDR3 reads CASGPEGGAVGSPLHF. CDR3 DNA sequence: TGTGCCAGCGGCCCAGAAGGGGGGGCGGTGGGTTCACCCCTCCACTTT.

The chain uses TRBV19 and TRBJ1-2, with 10 positions matching TRBD1. The J segment lost 11 bases and the V segment lost 5 bases, leaving 8 bases of the junction unmatched. The CDR3 runs 13 residues. Germline V gene sequence: CDR1 LNHDA, CDR2 SQIVND (reference sequence). The CDR3 nucleotides are TGTGCCAGTAGTCCCAGCCGGGACAGGGGATACACCTTC. Its protein product is CASSPSRDRGYTF.

V is TRBV5-6 and J is TRBJ1-2; 8 bases are a match to TRBD1. The CDR3 extends over 15 amino acids. Per the germline V gene, CDR1 is SGHDT and CDR2 is YYEEEE. V lost 4 bases and J lost 3; bases outside the gene matches: 8. The CDR3 protein is CASSRTGPLYYGYTF. Written as DNA, the CDR3 is TGTGCCAGCAGCCGGACAGGGCCCCTTTACTATGGCTACACCTTC.

This rearrangement joins TRBV5-4 to TRBJ1-3, with D tentatively TRBD1 (5 bases). Germline loops: CDR1 SGHNT, CDR2 YYREEE (reference sequence). CDR3 length: 15 amino acids. V shed 1 base and J shed 2 bases, with 10 bases lying between them. This chain's CDR3 is CASSLLGTTGNTIYF. In DNA form, the CDR3 reads TGTGCCAGCAGCTTGTTGGGGACTACTGGAAACACCATATATTTT.

The rearrangement joins TRBV18 to TRBJ2-1, with 11 bases that match TRBD2. This CDR3 has 16 amino acids. From germline, CDR1 is KGHSH and CDR2 LQKENI. V was pared by 0 bases and J by 4 bases, with 2 bases of the junction left unmatched. The CDR3 DNA is TGTGCCAGCTCACCACCGGGACTAGCGGATTACAATGAGCAGTTCTTC. Translated, it gives CASSPPGLADYNEQFF.

This chain links TRBV15 with TRBJ2-5; 9 bases are shared with TRBD1. The DNA end is more similar to TRBJ2-7, so the J call may be wrong. The CDR3 length is 16 residues. Germline lookup yields CDR1 LNHNV and CDR2 YYDKDF (reference sequence). The CDR3 DNA reads as TGTGCCACCAGCCTCCAGAAGGGGACAGGGAGATACGAGCAGTACTTC. As protein: CATSLQKGTGRYEQYF.

This chain links TRBV5-1 with TRBJ2-5, with 13 bases identical to TRBD2. Germline trimming cut 10 bases from V and 11 bases from J; bases unmatched to any gene: 26. The germline V gene encodes CDR1 SGHRS and CDR2 YFSETQ. The CDR3 length is 18 residues. The CDR3 loop reads CASSGGFRTSGSLREQYF. CDR3 bases: TGCGCCTCTTCGGGCGGATTTAGGACTAGCGGGAGTCTGAGGGAGCAGTACTTC.